Listed here are 24 T cell receptor beta chains from one sample, sequenced in a study of graft-versus-host responses after intestinal transplantation. Produced via immunoSEQ multiplex PCR; TCRdb's table is partial and in-frame only. The sample gives under 20,000 clones, 95% of which show up once; around 0.82% is in the top ten. The sample in question was PBMCs, obtained 23 days after intestinal transplant. These receptors originate from a human patient who received an intestinal transplant, so some T cells may come from the graft donor.

The rearrangement uses TRBV6-5 and TRBJ2-1; the match to TRBD2 covers 11 bases. The germline V gene encodes CDR1 MNHEY and CDR2 SVGAGI. J was trimmed by 0 bases and V by 4 bases; bases with no gene match: 2. The CDR3 covers 16 residues. CDR3 amino acids: CASSWGLADSYNEQFF. DNA of the CDR3: TGTGCCAGCAGTTGGGGACTAGCGGACTCCTACAATGAGCAGTTCTTC.

This sequence joins TRBV7-8 and TRBJ2-7; D possibly uses TRBD1 or TRBD2 (6 bases each). The CDR3 contains 14 residues. Germline loops: CDR1 SGHVS, CDR2 FQNEAQ. Trimming stripped 1 base from V and 6 bases from J, with 13 bases between. The CDR3 here is CASSLVGRGGEQYF. CDR3 nucleotide sequence: TGTGCCAGCAGCTTAGTAGGCAGGGGAGGCGAGCAGTACTTC. Using reference TRBV7-8 and TRBJ2-7 for the parts outside the CDR3, the full variable domain is GAGVSQSPRYKVAKRGQDVALRCDPISGHVSLFWYQQALGQGPEFLTYFQNEAQLDKSGLPSDRFFAERPEGSVSTLKIQRTQQEDSAVYLCASSLVGRGGEQYFGPGTRLTVT.

This clone was counted once. The chain has TRBV5-1 and TRBJ2-1; D ambiguous. CDR3 length: 12 residues. Trimming took 0 bases from V and 7 from J, leaving 5 bases between them. Looked up from germline, CDR1 is SGHRS and CDR2 is YFSETQ. The CDR3 here is CASSLAGNEQFF. In DNA, the CDR3 is TGCGCCAGCAGCTTGGCGGGTAATGAGCAGTTCTTC.

The V call is TRBV4-1, the J call TRBJ2-7, with D uncertain. In germline, CDR1 is MGHRA, CDR2 YSYEKL. V was pared by 0 bases and J by 3 bases, with 9 bases between. The CDR3 loop spans 14 amino acids. The CDR3 coding sequence is TGCGCCAGCAGCCAAGAGTCGTCCAACTACGAGCAGTACTTC. Protein: CASSQESSNYEQYF.

The chain couples TRBV27 to TRBJ2-7; TRBD2 matches 12 bases. Germline CDR1 is MNHEY and CDR2 is SMNVEV (reference sequence). J gave up 2 bases and V 6 bases, and 5 bases lay outside the gene matches. CDR3 length: 15 residues. The CDR3 protein is CASSQLAGGTYEQYF. The CDR3 DNA reads TGTGCCAGCAGCCAACTAGCGGGAGGAACCTACGAGCAGTACTTC.

This clone was observed a few times. This sequence joins TRBV28 and TRBJ2-7; D remains ambiguous. This CDR3 has 13 residues. In germline, CDR1 is MDHEN, CDR2 SYDVKM. Trimming stripped 4 bases from V and 3 bases from J, with 10 bases between. The CDR3 coding sequence is TGTGCCAGCAGTTATCTACCTGACTACGAGCAGTACTTC. Its protein product is CASSYLPDYEQYF.

This chain connects TRBV6-6 to TRBJ2-5; TRBD1 is a possible D gene (6 bases). This CDR3 has 15 residues. V lost 4 bases, J lost 2 bases, and 14 bases lay in between. CDR1 and CDR2 from the germline V gene are MNHNY and SVGAGI (reference sequence). CDR3 sequence: CASSSLGQGQETQYF. CDR3 DNA sequence: TGTGCCAGCAGTTCCCTAGGCCAGGGGCAAGAGACCCAGTACTTC.

The J gene is TRBJ1-5, the V gene TRBV6-5, with D tentatively TRBD1 (5 bases). Germline lookup yields CDR1 MNHEY and CDR2 SVGAGI. The CDR3 has 13 residues. The V end was cut by 10 bases, the J end by 3 bases, with 13 bases between. CDR3 residues: CATSGGSNQPQHF. The CDR3 nucleotides read TGTGCCACCTCGGGGGGATCCAATCAGCCCCAGCATTTT.

In the case of this clone: Other DNA sequences in this specimen translate into the identical CDR3. V is TRBV5-1 and J is TRBJ2-7, with D possibly matching TRBD1 (6 bases). The CDR3 consists of 14 residues. CDR1 and CDR2 from the germline V gene are SGHRS and YFSETQ. Trimming left V 4 bases short and J 3 bases short, with 14 bases between. The CDR3 here is CASSDSRQDYEQYF. CDR3 in DNA: TGCGCCAGCAGCGATAGCCGACAGGACTACGAGCAGTACTTC.

This sequence joins TRBV6-5 and TRBJ2-7; 7 bases are shared with TRBD2. J was trimmed by 0 bases and V by 3 bases; bases with no gene match: 5. CDR1 MNHEY and CDR2 SVGAGI come from the germline V gene. This CDR3 spans 15 amino acids. Here the CDR3 DNA reads TGTGCCAGCAGTTATGTGGGAGGGGACTCCTACGAGCAGTACTTC. It yields the protein CASSYVGGDSYEQYF.

Here the CDR3 DNA reads TGTGCCAGCAGTTTGGGAGTCAGGGGGGATGATGAAGCTTTCTTT. Its translation is CASSLGVRGDDEAFF. The chain is built from TRBV28 and TRBJ1-1; 7 positions match TRBD1. The CDR3 consists of 15 residues. V shed 3 bases, J shed 7 bases, and the junction held 11 bases outside the gene matches. Germline-derived CDR1 and CDR2 are MDHEN and SYDVKM.

This clone was detected only a few times. V usage is TRBV6-5 and J usage is TRBJ2-7; D may be TRBD1 (5 bases). Trimming pared 6 bases from V and 1 base from J, leaving 10 bases between. Germline V gives CDR1 MNHEY, CDR2 SVGAGI. This CDR3 contains 13 residues. The CDR3 DNA follows: TGTGCCAGCAGCGACAGCCTATCCTACGAGCAGTACTTC. Encoded protein: CASSDSLSYEQYF.

The rearrangement links TRBV5-3 to TRBJ2-7; 11 bases line up with TRBD2. TRBV5-3 is noted as an ORF with a role that remains uncertain. The CDR3 is 17 amino acids. The ends lost 2 bases at V and 5 bases at J; junction bases unmatched: 12. The DNA for the CDR3 is TGTGCCAGAAGCTTCATTATGTTAGCGGGAGGGCTTCACGAGCAGTACTTC. It yields the protein CARSFIMLAGGLHEQYF.

For the CDR3, the DNA is TGTGCCAGCAGCCAAGTCCAGACTAGCTACGAGCAGTACTTC. Translated, it gives CASSQVQTSYEQYF. This chain uses TRBV14 with TRBJ2-7; possibly TRBD2 for D (6 bases). The CDR3 has 14 residues. Germline V gives CDR1 SGHDN, CDR2 FVKESK. Between the trimmed V and J ends, which lost 1 base and 3 bases, there was a span of 10 bases.

The rearrangement joins TRBV14 to TRBJ2-1, with D unresolved. The CDR3 extends over 12 amino acids. Germline V gene lookup returns CDR1 SGHDN and CDR2 FVKESK. The V end was cut by 4 bases, the J end by 9 bases, with 10 bases between. CDR3 loop: CASSLNVVEQFF. The CDR3 bases are TGTGCCAGCAGCCTTAATGTAGTTGAGCAGTTCTTC. The whole variable domain, remainder taken from reference TRBV14 and TRBJ2-1, is EAGVTQFPSHSVIEKGQTVTLRCDPISGHDNLYWYRRVMGKEIKFLLHFVKESKQDESGMPNNRFLAERTGGTYSTLKVQPAELEDSGVYFCASSLNVVEQFFGPGTRLTVL.

The V gene is TRBV21-1, the J gene TRBJ2-7. TRBV21-1 is reported as a pseudogene. The length of the CDR3 is 13 residues. CDR3 sequence: CARDQSANYEQYF. The CDR3 DNA sequence: TGTGCCAGGGACCAGAGCGCTAACTACGAGCAGTACTTC.

The V and J genes are TRBV6-4 and TRBJ1-2, with D possibly being TRBD1 (5 bases). Per the germline V gene, CDR1 is MRHNA and CDR2 is SNTAGT. V lost 0 bases and J 5 bases, leaving 16 bases between the germline ends. This CDR3 contains 16 residues. CDR3 bases: TGTGCCAGCAGTGACTCTGACAGTTTTGACCCTTATGGCTACACCTTC. Amino acid sequence: CASSDSDSFDPYGYTF.

In DNA, the CDR3 is TGTGCCAGCAGCTTGACAGGGGGTCAGCCCCAGCATTTT. Protein product: CASSLTGGQPQHF. The gene calls are TRBV5-6 and TRBJ1-5; 8 positions agree with TRBD1. CDR1 is SGHDT, CDR2 YYEEEE, per germline. After removal of 1 base from V and 6 bases from J, the junction contained 0 bases not matched to a gene. The CDR3 loop spans 13 amino acids.

CDR3 in DNA: TGTGCCAGCAGCCAAGATGGGCGCGGGGGTTATGGCTACACCTTC. Translation gives CASSQDGRGGYGYTF. V and J are TRBV14 and TRBJ1-2; D perhaps matches TRBD1 (5 bases). The CDR3 has 15 amino acids. Between the trimmed V and J ends, which lost 0 bases and 5 bases, there was a span of 13 bases. Germline V gene lookup returns CDR1 SGHDN and CDR2 FVKESK.

The J gene is TRBJ2-7, the V gene TRBV29-1; TRBD2 aligns across 8 bases. After removal of 6 bases from V and 2 bases from J, the junction contained 3 bases not matched to a gene. The germline V gene has CDR1 SQVTM and CDR2 ANQGSEA. The CDR3 is made up of 12 amino acids. The CDR3 nucleotides are TGCAGCGTGACTAGCGCTACCTACGAGCAGTACTTC. Amino acid sequence: CSVTSATYEQYF.

The rearrangement uses TRBV5-1 and TRBJ2-5; the D is unclear. The CDR3 sequence is 15 residues long. Germline assignment: CDR1 SGHRS and CDR2 YFSETQ. V lost 4 bases and J 1 base, leaving 14 bases between the germline ends. The CDR3 region has the DNA TGCGCCAGCAGCGTGGCAGATCGTAGCCAAGAGACCCAGTACTTC. Translation: CASSVADRSQETQYF.

The chain employs TRBV27 and TRBJ2-3; D may correspond to TRBD1 or TRBD2 (5 bases each). Trimming stripped 5 bases from V and 1 base from J, with 16 bases between. Per germline, CDR1 MNHEY and CDR2 SMNVEV (reference sequence). The CDR3 spans 16 residues. CDR3 residues: CASSPLGQGGTDTQYF. Here the CDR3 DNA reads TGTGCCAGCAGTCCCTTGGGGCAGGGAGGCACAGATACGCAGTATTTT.

This chain links TRBV10-3 with TRBJ2-1, with a possible D match to TRBD2 (5 bases). V was clipped by 2 bases and J by 4 bases, with 15 bases between them. Germline V gives CDR1 ENHRY, CDR2 SYGVKD. The CDR3 totals 16 residues. The CDR3 is CAISENILVGYNEQFF. CDR3 nucleotides: TGTGCCATCAGTGAGAATATACTAGTCGGATACAATGAGCAGTTCTTC.

This clone was counted a single time. The rearrangement uses TRBV28 and TRBJ1-4; D unresolved. Trimming left V 1 base short and J 5 bases short, with 8 bases between. Germline V CDR1 and CDR2: MDHEN, SYDVKM. The CDR3 runs 14 residues. The CDR3 reads CASSLSGYNEKLFF. In DNA, the CDR3 is TGTGCCAGCAGTTTATCGGGGTACAATGAAAAACTGTTTTTT.